One and the same sample provided the 19 T cell receptor beta chains below, sequenced in a study of T cell repertoires in cytomegalovirus infection. These receptors' antigens are unknown. TCRdb called the reads again in MiXCR, with one record for every CDR3 protein. Here the sample spans some 800,000 distinct CDR3 sequences, almost 30% being singletons. The source material was cultured CD8+ T cells from PBMCs, sampled from culture after CMV antigen stimulation. The receptors shown here come from a human donor in good health (CMV status not recorded). Some clones in this sample may be carry-over from other donors' samples.

The rearrangement joins TRBV4-1 to TRBJ2-7; D is undetermined. V was shortened by 4 bases and J by 2 bases, with 15 bases between the two germline ends. From germline, CDR1 is MGHRA and CDR2 YSYEKL. The CDR3 runs to 15 residues. The CDR3 DNA follows: TGCGCCAGCAGCCCCTGGGCCTCAGATACCTACGAGCAGTACTTC. Its translation: CASSPWASDTYEQYF.

This clonotype was picked up a small number of times. The chain carries TRBV6-5 and TRBJ2-2, with D possibly being TRBD1 (6 bases). Germline CDR1 MNHEY, CDR2 SVGAGI. V gave up 6 bases and J gave up 0 bases, with 11 bases separating them. This CDR3 has 15 amino acids. As DNA, the CDR3 is TGTGCCAGCAGCCGCGACAGGTCGAACACCGGGGAGCTGTTTTTT. Translating it yields CASSRDRSNTGELFF.

A few counts support this clonotype. V is TRBV5-1 and J is TRBJ2-5; D is perhaps TRBD1 (5 bases). The V gene lost 0 bases and the J gene lost 1 base, with 13 bases spanning the gap. Germline V gene data show CDR1 as SGHRS and CDR2 as YFSETQ. CDR3 size: 16 residues. The CDR3 loop reads CASSLGVGALQETQYF. For the CDR3, the DNA is TGCGCCAGCAGCTTGGGAGTTGGGGCTCTCCAAGAGACCCAGTACTTC. Full variable domain (rest looked up from reference TRBV5-1 and TRBJ2-5): KAGVTQTPRYLIKTRGQQVTLSCSPISGHRSVSWYQQTPGQGLQFLFEYFSETQRNKGNFPGRFSGRQFSNSRSEMNVSTLELGDSALYLCASSLGVGALQETQYFGPGTRLLVL.

In its sample, this clonotype was seen a few times. The J gene is TRBJ1-1, the V gene TRBV20-1; 7 nucleotides agree with TRBD1. The CDR3 runs 14 residues. The J segment lost 1 base and the V segment lost 4 bases, leaving 6 bases of the junction unmatched. The germline V gene encodes CDR1 DFQATT and CDR2 SNEGSKA (reference sequence). The chain's CDR3 is CSATLWTGNTEAFF. The CDR3 DNA reads as TGCAGTGCTACCCTCTGGACAGGGAACACTGAAGCTTTCTTT.

In this sample, this clonotype turned up a few times. V and J are TRBV6-6 and TRBJ1-4; D is undetermined. Trimming removed 7 bases from V and 0 bases from J, with 9 bases in between. The germline V gene has CDR1 MNHNY and CDR2 SVGAGI (reference sequence). The CDR3 totals 14 residues. In DNA form, the CDR3 reads TGTGCCAGCACATCGATGGCAACTAATGAAAAACTGTTTTTT. Translating it yields CASTSMATNEKLFF.

This clonotype was seen a handful of times. This chain connects TRBV13 to TRBJ1-2; the D is unclear. Germline V gene data show CDR1 as PRHDT and CDR2 as FYEKMQ (reference sequence). CDR3 length: 14 residues. Trimming took 4 bases from V and 8 from J, leaving 17 bases between them. The CDR3: CASSYSGPRGGYTF. Here the CDR3 DNA reads TGTGCCAGCAGCTACTCCGGGCCCCGAGGAGGCTACACCTTC.

CDR3 nucleotides: TGTGCCACCCGGGACACTTACAATGAGCAGTTCTTC. This codes for CATRDTYNEQFF. The J gene is TRBJ2-1, the V gene TRBV6-5, with D tentatively TRBD1 (6 bases). CDR1 and CDR2 (germline): MNHEY, SVGAGI. V lost 10 bases and J 4 bases, leaving 11 bases between the germline ends. The CDR3 consists of 12 residues.

This chain joins TRBV2 and TRBJ1-5; maybe TRBD1 (5 bases). Trimming removed 11 bases at V and 7 bases at J, with 21 bases between. The CDR3 has 14 amino acids. From germline, CDR1 is SNHLY and CDR2 FYNNEI. Here the CDR3 reads CAPPGGTRKQPQHF. The DNA for the CDR3 is TGTGCCCCGCCGGGCGGGACCCGGAAACAGCCCCAGCATTTT.

The V call is TRBV20-1, the J call TRBJ2-7; D may be TRBD1 (5 bases). CDR1 and CDR2 from the germline V gene are DFQATT and SNEGSKA (reference sequence). V was clipped by 1 base and J by 2 bases, with 9 bases between them. The CDR3 sequence is 13 residues long. This chain's CDR3 is CSARGSGTYEQYV. The CDR3 DNA is TGCAGTGCTAGAGGTTCAGGGACCTACGAGCAGTACGTC.

This clonotype has a handful of counts. V is TRBV12-3 or TRBV12-4 and J is TRBJ2-7; 11 bases fit TRBD2. This CDR3 comprises 15 residues. V trimming: 4 bases; J trimming: 0 bases; junction bases outside the gene matches: 2. CDR3 loop: CASSSSGRSSYEQYF. CDR3 sequence (DNA): TGTGCCAGCAGTTCTAGCGGGAGGAGCTCCTACGAGCAGTACTTC.

There are a few counts of this clonotype. The rearrangement uses TRBV10-3 and TRBJ2-2, with 9 positions matching TRBD2. Germline V gives CDR1 ENHRY, CDR2 SYGVKD. V shed 3 bases, J shed 6 bases, and the junction held 20 bases outside the gene matches. CDR3 size: 20 residues. The CDR3, as DNA: TGTGCCATCAGTGATTCCCACAAGCGGGGGGCCTCCACTGGGGCCGGGGAGCTGTTTTTT. It codes for CAISDSHKRGASTGAGELFF.

The table lists this clonotype with a few counts. This rearrangement joins TRBV6-2 or TRBV6-3 to TRBJ2-2, with D possibly TRBD1 on 6 matching bases. The CDR3 covers 15 residues. V shed 2 bases and J shed 1 base, with 8 bases lying between them. CDR1 and CDR2 (germline): MNHEY, SVGEGT. Written as DNA, the CDR3 is TGTGCCAGCAGTTACGGGACAAAGAACACCGGGGAGCTGTTTTTT. Its translation: CASSYGTKNTGELFF.

Ten or more counts support this clonotype. J is TRBJ1-2 and V is TRBV7-2; 10 nucleotides line up with TRBD1. CDR1 is SGHTA, CDR2 FQGNSA, per germline. V gave up 5 bases and J gave up 3 bases; unmatched junction bases: 6. The CDR3 is 15 residues long. The CDR3, as DNA: TGTGCCAGCAGCCCGGTGACAGGGGGCGACTATGGCTACACCTTC. It codes for CASSPVTGGDYGYTF.

The CDR3 protein is CASSITRDRGRRDSPLHF. For the CDR3, the DNA is TGTGCCAGTAGTATCACTCGGGACAGGGGTAGACGGGATTCACCCCTCCACTTT. The chain combines TRBV19 with TRBJ1-6, with 10 bases fitting TRBD1. The V gene end was trimmed by 3 bases and the J gene end by 8 bases; junction bases not matched to a gene: 13. This CDR3 is built from 18 residues. The germline V gene has CDR1 LNHDA and CDR2 SQIVND (reference sequence).

The table lists this clonotype with many counts. J is TRBJ2-1 and V is TRBV7-2; D remains unclear. V dropped 5 bases and J dropped 0 bases, with 5 bases sitting between them. Germline V gene sequence: CDR1 SGHTA, CDR2 FQGNSA. The CDR3 is 13 residues long. The CDR3 DNA follows: TGTGCCAGCAGCCCCTACTCCTACAATGAGCAGTTCTTC. Translated, it gives CASSPYSYNEQFF.

About this clonotype itself: Its ends do not fully match the called genes, so a read error is possible. V usage is TRBV7-4 and J usage is TRBJ2-2; weak D call: TRBD2 (5 bases). There are 13 residues in the CDR3. Germline CDR1 reads SGHVT; CDR2 reads SQSDAQ. The CDR3 loop reads CVSRTGNTGELFF. Written as DNA, the CDR3 is TGTGTCAGCAGGACTGGGAACACCGGGGAGCTGTTTTTT.

As for this clonotype: The junction departs from the called germline gene at one end, perhaps through a read error. The V call is TRBV7-6, the J call TRBJ1-2, with D possibly TRBD1 on 6 matching bases. CDR1 and CDR2 (germline): SGHVS, FNYEAQ. CDR3 length equals 12 residues. The CDR3 loop reads CASSLARTDLSF. Here the CDR3 DNA reads TGTGCCAGCAGCTTAGCCCGGACAGATCTAAGCTTC.

The chain links TRBV10-1 to TRBJ1-6, with D perhaps matching TRBD1 (5 bases). CDR3 length: 18 amino acids. Germline CDR1 reads WNHNN; CDR2 reads SYGVQD (reference sequence). V shed 3 bases and J shed 9 bases, with 24 bases lying between them. CDR3 amino acids: CASSDSGSWGTRVSPLHF. In DNA form, the CDR3 reads TGCGCCAGCAGTGATTCAGGGTCCTGGGGGACCAGGGTTTCACCCCTCCACTTT.

The chain couples TRBV4-1 to TRBJ1-1; the D gene is possibly TRBD1 (6 bases). This CDR3 has 13 residues. V was trimmed by 5 bases and J by 10 bases, leaving 17 bases between them. CDR1 and CDR2 from the germline V gene are MGHRA and YSYEKL. The CDR3 here is CASSKAGDRGAFF. The CDR3 DNA follows: TGCGCCAGCAGCAAAGCAGGGGATCGTGGAGCTTTCTTT.